The 11 T cell receptor beta chains presented below share a single source sample, sequenced in a study of early T cells in non-severe SARS-CoV-2 infection. TCRdb reprocessed the 5' RACE reads with MiXCR, giving one entry per CDR3 protein. Of 45,000 to 55,000 distinct CDR3 sequences detected, 5.5% to 6.5% appear once; the ten largest clones hold 2.8%. The sequenced sample was whole blood, obtained at baseline. All receptors derive from an adult who was a healthcare worker with PCR-confirmed SARS-CoV-2 infection or an uninfected control (not recorded which).

This clonotype was recorded at least ten times. The chain has TRBV20-1 and TRBJ2-3, with D perhaps matching TRBD1 (6 bases). Trimming stripped 6 bases from V and 5 bases from J, with 18 bases between. The CDR3 has 14 amino acids. CDR1 is DFQATT and CDR2 is SNEGSKA in the germline V gene (reference sequence). The CDR3 nucleotides read TGCAGTGCGACCACTTGGGGGCCCGGAGATACGCAGTATTTT. It is translated as CSATTWGPGDTQYF.

This chain joins TRBV2 and TRBJ2-1, with 8 bases matching TRBD2. V shed 5 bases, J shed 3 bases, and the junction held 9 bases outside the gene matches. CDR1 is SNHLY, CDR2 FYNNEI, per germline. This CDR3 comprises 16 residues. CDR3 bases: TGTGCCAGCAGTATACTAAGCGGGGGAAACTACAATGAGCAGTTCTTC. Its protein is CASSILSGGNYNEQFF.

This clonotype was seen a handful of times. At one end, the junction sequence differs from germline, possibly due to a read error. The chain uses TRBV6-5 and TRBJ1-1, with D possibly TRBD1 on 5 matching bases. CDR3 length equals 14 residues. CDR1 is MNHEY, CDR2 SVGAGI, per germline. This chain's CDR3 is CASNGWGTDTEAFF. The CDR3 DNA sequence: TGTGCCAGCAACGGGTGGGGGACCGACACTGAAGCCTTCTTT.

This clonotype was detected ten times or more. The CDR3 bases are TGTGCCAGCAGTTACTCTCCCACGCTGTCCGGGGAGCTGTTTTTT. This sequence encodes CASSYSPTLSGELFF. This chain connects TRBV6-5 to TRBJ2-2; D not certain. Germline V gene sequence: CDR1 MNHEY, CDR2 SVGAGI. V was cut by 0 bases and J by 6 bases, with 11 bases left in between. CDR3 length: 15 residues.

This clonotype showed up many times. V is TRBV11-2 and J is TRBJ2-5, with 8 nucleotides matching TRBD1. Losses at the gene ends were 5 bases for V and 1 base for J; bases not matched to a gene: 6. The CDR3 extends over 15 amino acids. Germline CDR1 is SGHAT and CDR2 is FQNNGV. The CDR3 region is CASSRGQGTQETQYF. CDR3 DNA: TGTGCCAGCAGCCGAGGACAGGGTACCCAAGAGACCCAGTACTTC.

The chain combines TRBV3-1 with TRBJ2-1, with TRBD1 matching over 8 bases. CDR3 length equals 15 residues. With 4 bases clipped from V and 4 bases from J, the junction kept 6 bases outside the gene matches. Germline V gene lookup returns CDR1 LGHDT and CDR2 YNNKEL (reference sequence). The DNA for the CDR3 is TGTGCCAGCAGCCTCGCCGGGACAGGTTACAATGAGCAGTTCTTC. Translation: CASSLAGTGYNEQFF.

This clonotype was found a few times. The chain uses TRBV5-5 and TRBJ1-1; no firm D call. The CDR3 is 15 amino acids. V dropped 0 bases and J dropped 8 bases, with 17 bases sitting between them. Germline V CDR1 and CDR2: SGHKS, YYEKEE (reference sequence). For the CDR3, the DNA is TGTGCCAGCAGCTTGGCCCTCGTTGTAGGGTTGGAAGCTTTCTTT. Translated, it gives CASSLALVVGLEAFF.

This chain uses TRBV7-6 with TRBJ2-5, with D tentatively TRBD2 (5 bases). Between the trimmed V and J ends, which lost 1 base and 4 bases, there was a span of 16 bases. This CDR3 region has 16 residues. Germline loops: CDR1 SGHVS, CDR2 FNYEAQ. DNA for the CDR3: TGTGCCAGCAGCTTAGAGGGAGTGGGCTTAAGAGAGACCCAGTACTTC. Its translation: CASSLEGVGLRETQYF.

This clonotype was recorded at least ten times. CDR3 DNA: TGTGCCAGCCGGGGGGGGGCTGAAGCTTTCTTT. It encodes CASRGGAEAFF. This chain links TRBV3-1 with TRBJ1-1, with a weak D call TRBD1 (5 bases). V lost 8 bases to trimming and J lost 6 bases, with 10 bases between them. The CDR3 consists of 11 residues. Germline V gives CDR1 LGHDT, CDR2 YNNKEL (reference sequence). Full variable domain (rest looked up from reference TRBV3-1 and TRBJ1-1): DTAVSQTPKYLVTQMGNDKSIKCEQNLGHDTMYWYKQDSKKFLKIMFSYNNKELIINETVPNRFSPKSPDKAHLNLHINSLELGDSAVYFCASRGGAEAFFGQGTRLTVV.

This rearrangement joins TRBV2 to TRBJ2-5, with D possibly TRBD2 on 6 matching bases. Germline V gene lookup returns CDR1 SNHLY and CDR2 FYNNEI. This CDR3 spans 13 amino acids. V was pared by 7 bases and J by 0 bases, with 9 bases between. The CDR3 coding sequence is TGTGCCAGCATGGCGGGGAACCAAGAGACCCAGTACTTC. It specifies CASMAGNQETQYF. Variable domain in full (rest from reference TRBV2 and TRBJ2-5): EPEVTQTPSHQVTQMGQEVILRCVPISNHLYFYWYRQILGQKVEFLVSFYNNEISEKSEIFDDQFSVERPDGSNFTLKIRSTKLEDSAMYFCASMAGNQETQYFGPGTRLLVL.

This clonotype has at least ten counts. The chain combines TRBV5-1 with TRBJ1-5; TRBD1 is a possible D gene (6 bases). The CDR3 sequence is 14 residues long. Per germline, CDR1 SGHRS and CDR2 YFSETQ. The V and J ends lost 0 bases and 4 bases respectively, with 8 bases between them. CDR3 loop: CASSLGQANQPQHF. CDR3 sequence (DNA): TGCGCCAGCAGCTTGGGACAGGCTAATCAGCCCCAGCATTTT.